A selection of T cell receptor beta chains follows, all from one sample in a study of T cell repertoires in cytomegalovirus infection. TCRdb reanalysed the reads using MiXCR and keeps one entry per CDR3 protein. The data hold some 150,000 distinct CDR3 sequences, with roughly 6.5% observed a single time. The source material was PBMCs. These receptors all come from a human donor in good health (CMV status not recorded). Some clones in this sample may be carry-over from other donors' samples. CDR3s include the opening cysteine and the closing phenylalanine or tryptophan. The D gene is left open where the match is weak. Clone sizes are given selectively: once, few, many, or a class where the clone is expanded.

J	D	size	V	CDR3	DNA
TRBJ1-5	NA	NA	TRBV7-2	CASSLGKDSSQHF	TGTGCCAGCAGCTTAGGTAAAGACAGTAGCCAGCATTTT
TRBJ1-5	NA	many	TRBV20-1	CSAPRQGRNQPQHF	TGCAGTGCTCCACGGCAGGGCCGAAATCAGCCCCAGCATTTT
TRBJ2-7	NA	many	TRBV7-2	CASAGRREQYF	TGTGCCAGCGCTGGGAGGAGAGAGCAGTACTTC
TRBJ2-7	TRBD1	few	TRBV6-2/TRBV6-3	CASTVWDRNYEQYF	TGTGCCAGCACTGTCTGGGACAGGAACTACGAGCAGTACTTC
TRBJ2-7	NA	many	TRBV7-2	CASSQVVSYEQYF	TGTGCCAGCAGCCAAGTAGTCTCCTACGAGCAGTACTTC
TRBJ2-3	NA	few	TRBV20-1	CSATTITDTQYF	TGCAGTGCTACCACCATCACAGATACGCAGTATTTT
TRBJ2-2	NA	many	TRBV7-2	CASSLSTRDVLKYGELFF	TGTGCCAGCAGCCTAAGTACCCGGGACGTACTAAAGTACGGGGAGCTGTTTTTT
TRBJ1-2	TRBD1	few	TRBV5-4	CASSTGDHGYTF	TGTGCCAGCAGTACAGGGGACCATGGCTACACCTTC
TRBJ1-6	TRBD1	few	TRBV7-2	CAAGGQDNSPLHF	TGTGCCGCAGGGGGACAGGATAATTCACCCCTCCACTTT
TRBJ2-2	NA	few	TRBV19	CASSIQSTGELFF	TGTGCCAGTAGTATCCAGAGCACCGGGGAGCTGTTTTTT
TRBJ2-7	NA	many	TRBV7-9	CASSRGWNEQYF	TGTGCCAGCAGCCGGGGGTGGAACGAGCAGTACTTC
TRBJ2-1	TRBD2	many	TRBV7-2	CASSPPRPGGQFF	TGTGCCAGCAGTCCGCCTAGACCGGGGGGGCAGTTCTTC
TRBJ2-2	TRBD1	many	TRBV12-3/TRBV12-4	CASSFTGGWGAGELFF	TGTGCCAGCAGTTTTACAGGGGGATGGGGCGCCGGGGAGCTGTTTTTT
TRBJ2-3	NA	many	TRBV7-9	CASSEEGNRVRDTQYF	TGTGCCAGCAGCGAAGAGGGCAACAGGGTCCGCGATACGCAGTATTTT
TRBJ2-1	NA	NA	TRBV29-1	CSVEGYRTADEQFF	TGCAGCGTTGAAGGGTACCGGACAGCCGATGAGCAGTTCTTC
TRBJ2-5	NA	many	TRBV10-3	CAISDRGEKQETQYF	TGTGCCATCAGTGACAGGGGGGAGAAACAAGAGACCCAGTACTTC
TRBJ1-2	TRBD1	few	TRBV28	CASSSGTGFGGYTF	TGTGCCAGCAGCTCCGGGACAGGATTCGGCGGCTACACCTTC
TRBJ2-7	NA	NA	TRBV29-1	CSVKTDRTYEQYF	TGCAGCGTTAAGACAGACAGAACCTACGAGCAGTACTTC
TRBJ1-1	NA	many	TRBV7-2	CASSTGRGTEAFF	TGTGCCAGCAGCACCGGACGAGGGACTGAAGCTTTCTTT
TRBJ1-5	NA	NA	TRBV6-1	CASSEGRSNQPQHF	TGTGCCAGCAGTGAAGGGCGTAGCAATCAGCCCCAGCATTTT
TRBJ1-4	NA	many	TRBV29-1	CSVLQGNEKLFF	TGCAGCGTACTACAGGGAAATGAAAAACTGTTTTTT
TRBJ2-6	NA	medium-sized	TRBV7-2	CASSLASRGGGATGANVLTF	TGTGCCAGCAGCTTAGCATCTCGTGGTGGGGGCGCAACTGGGGCCAACGTCCTGACTTTC